This T cell receptor beta chain was documented in a study of vaccination and CD4 T cells after COVID-19. This clonotype came up a few times. Its target is unknown. Cultured CD4+ T-cell DNA underwent Oncomine TCR Beta short-read sequencing. A single record per CDR3 protein comes from TCRdb applying MiXCR to the PCR reads. The table has tens of thousands of distinct CDR3 sequences, under 80% seen once. Sample treatment: approximately nine-day PBMC culture with coronavirus spike peptide pools or control peptides (ViraFEST assay). V dropped 4 bases and J dropped 9 bases, with 23 bases sitting between them. The CDR3 extends over 15 amino acids. Looked up from germline, CDR1 is SGHDT and CDR2 is YYEEEE.

This chain links TRBV5-6 with TRBJ2-7; D is perhaps TRBD1 (5 bases). The sequence was obtained from a human donor who had recovered from COVID-19. Sequenced sample: CD4+ T cells from blood, cultured in vitro. Here the CDR3 DNA reads TGTGCCAGCAGCCCGCCGGCAGGGCCTTCATATGGGCAGTACTTC. It yields the protein CASSPPAGPSYGQYF.